Each of the 10 T cell receptor beta chains below was sequenced from the same sample in a study of blood T cell repertoires in COVID-19. Profiled with immunoSEQ multiplex PCR; TCRdb holds only in-frame clones, not every one. Among some 48,000 clones listed, about 79% were seen once. Sequencing was performed on peripheral blood. These receptors all stem from a human donor in a cohort sampled during active COVID-19.

The V gene is TRBV5-6, the J gene TRBJ1-2; a possible D gene is TRBD1 (6 bases). V was pared by 0 bases and J by 4 bases, with 10 bases between. Germline loops: CDR1 SGHDT, CDR2 YYEEEE. The CDR3 totals 14 residues. The CDR3 loop is CASSLGQGSYGYTF. The CDR3 nucleotides read TGTGCCAGCAGCTTGGGCCAGGGGAGCTATGGCTACACCTTC. The variable domain in full, completed from reference TRBV5-6 and TRBJ1-2, reads DAGVTQSPTHLIKTRGQQVTLRCSPKSGHDTVSWYQQALGQGPQFIFQYYEEEERQRGNFPDRFSGHQFPNYSSELNVNALLLGDSALYLCASSLGQGSYGYTFGSGTRLTVV.

The rearrangement uses TRBV12-3 or TRBV12-4 and TRBJ1-5, with D unclear. V was shortened by 7 bases and J by 5 bases, with 12 bases between the two germline ends. This CDR3 region has 13 residues. In nucleotides, the CDR3 is TGTGCCAGCACCTTCCGGCAGGATCAGCCCCAGCATTTT. It is translated as CASTFRQDQPQHF.

CDR3 in amino acids: CASSVGSGKGNTEAFF. The CDR3 nucleotides are TGTGCCAGCAGCGTAGGTTCAGGGAAAGGAAACACTGAAGCTTTCTTT. The chain carries TRBV9 and TRBJ1-1, with D tentatively TRBD1 (5 bases). Trimming cost V 0 bases and J 2 bases, with 14 bases left between them. The CDR3 is made up of 16 amino acids. Germline lookup yields CDR1 SGDLS and CDR2 YYNGEE.

The chain carries TRBV4-3 and TRBJ2-3; D possibly corresponds to TRBD2 (6 bases). Germline V CDR1 and CDR2: LGHNA, YSLEER. V lost 0 bases and J 5 bases, leaving 15 bases between the germline ends. CDR3 size: 16 residues. CDR3 sequence (DNA): TGCGCCAGCAGCCAAGATTGGGGCGGGACCGGAGATACGCAGTATTTT. Amino acids: CASSQDWGGTGDTQYF.

J is TRBJ1-6 and V is TRBV11-3; no clear D gene. The germline V gene has CDR1 SGHNT and CDR2 YENEEA. This CDR3 spans 13 amino acids. The V end was cut by 3 bases, the J end by 5 bases, with 5 bases between. The DNA for the CDR3 is TGTGCCAGCAGCTTCCCAGATAATTCACCCCTCCACTTT. This encodes CASSFPDNSPLHF. Together with reference TRBV11-3 and TRBJ1-6, the CDR3 gives the full variable domain: EAGVVQSPRYKIIEKKQPVAFWCNPISGHNTLYWYLQNLGQGPELLIRYENEEAVDDSQLPKDRFSAERLKGVDSTLKIQPAELGDSAVYLCASSFPDNSPLHFGNGTRLTVT.

V gene TRBV6-1 combines with J gene TRBJ2-3; TRBD2 aligns across 12 bases. V shed 4 bases and J 3 bases; nucleotides not matched to a gene: 5. This CDR3 comprises 16 residues. CDR1 is MNHNS and CDR2 is SASEGT in the germline V gene. The CDR3 spells CASSGLAGVRTDTQYF. CDR3 in DNA: TGTGCCAGCAGTGGACTAGCGGGAGTTAGGACAGATACGCAGTATTTT.

The V and J genes are TRBV4-1 and TRBJ1-5, with 7 bases identical to TRBD1. The germline V gene encodes CDR1 MGHRA and CDR2 YSYEKL. V lost 2 bases, J lost 0 bases, and 7 bases stayed unmatched. The length of the CDR3 is 17 residues. For the CDR3, the DNA is TGCGCCAGCAGCCAAACGCCGGGACAGTATAGCAATCAGCCCCAGCATTTT. Its translation is CASSQTPGQYSNQPQHF.

This clone was observed a single time. V is TRBV19 and J is TRBJ2-6; D is ambiguous. The germline V and J ends were trimmed by 1 base and 0 bases, with 4 bases remaining between them. The CDR3 has 15 amino acids. Per germline, CDR1 LNHDA and CDR2 SQIVND (reference sequence). The CDR3 DNA is TGTGCCAGTAGTATAGGCGGCTCTGGGGCCAACGTCCTGACTTTC. Translation gives CASSIGGSGANVLTF. Supplemented by reference TRBV19 and TRBJ2-6, the full variable domain reads DGGITQSPKYLFRKEGQNVTLSCEQNLNHDAMYWYRQDPGQGLRLIYYSQIVNDFQKGDIAEGYSVSREKKESFPLTVTSAQKNPTAFYLCASSIGGSGANVLTFGAGSRLTVL.

The V gene is TRBV7-2, the J gene TRBJ2-7; 7 nucleotides align to TRBD2. J lost 4 bases, V lost 4 bases, and 7 bases had no gene match. CDR1 and CDR2 from the germline V gene are SGHTA and FQGNSA. There are 14 residues in the CDR3. Here the CDR3 reads CASSSGLGYYEQYF. DNA for the CDR3: TGTGCCAGCAGCTCAGGACTAGGTTATTACGAGCAGTACTTC.

The rearrangement links TRBV27 to TRBJ2-7; 13 bases agree with TRBD2. Losses at the gene ends were 5 bases for V and 5 bases for J; bases not matched to a gene: 15. Germline V lookup: CDR1 MNHEY, CDR2 SMNVEV (reference sequence). The length of the CDR3 is 18 residues. CDR3 DNA sequence: TGTGCCAGCAGTCCATCGGGACTAGCGGGATCTTTTGGGAACGAGCAGTACTTC. Protein sequence: CASSPSGLAGSFGNEQYF.